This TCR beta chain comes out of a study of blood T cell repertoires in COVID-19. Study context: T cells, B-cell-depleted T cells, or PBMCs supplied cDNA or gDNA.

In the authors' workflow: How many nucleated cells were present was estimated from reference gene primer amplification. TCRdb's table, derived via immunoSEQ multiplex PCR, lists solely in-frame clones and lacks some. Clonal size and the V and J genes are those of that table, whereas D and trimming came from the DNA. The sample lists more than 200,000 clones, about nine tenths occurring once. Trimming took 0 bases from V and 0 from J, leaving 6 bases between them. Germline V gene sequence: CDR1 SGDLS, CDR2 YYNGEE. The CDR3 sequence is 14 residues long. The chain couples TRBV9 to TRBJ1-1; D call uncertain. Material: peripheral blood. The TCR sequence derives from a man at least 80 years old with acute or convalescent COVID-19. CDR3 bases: TGTGCCAGCAGCGTAGGAGCCATGAACACTGAAGCTTTCTTT. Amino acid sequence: CASSVGAMNTEAFF.